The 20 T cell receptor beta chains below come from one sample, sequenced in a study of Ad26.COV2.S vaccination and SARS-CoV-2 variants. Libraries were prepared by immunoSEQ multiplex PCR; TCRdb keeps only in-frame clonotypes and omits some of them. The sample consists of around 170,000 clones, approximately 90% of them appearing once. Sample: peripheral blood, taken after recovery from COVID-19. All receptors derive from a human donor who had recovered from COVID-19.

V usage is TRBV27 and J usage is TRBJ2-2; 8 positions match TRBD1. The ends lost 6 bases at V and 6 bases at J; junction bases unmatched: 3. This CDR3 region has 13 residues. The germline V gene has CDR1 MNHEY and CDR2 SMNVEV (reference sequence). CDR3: CASRTQGAGELFF. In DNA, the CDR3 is TGTGCCAGCAGGACACAGGGGGCCGGGGAGCTGTTTTTT.

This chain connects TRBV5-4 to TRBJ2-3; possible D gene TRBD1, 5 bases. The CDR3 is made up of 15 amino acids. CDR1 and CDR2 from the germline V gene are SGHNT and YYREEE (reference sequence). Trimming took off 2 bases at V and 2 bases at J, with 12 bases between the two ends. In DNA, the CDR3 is TGTGCCAGCAGCTTAAAGGGGCTTCCCACAGATACGCAGTATTTT. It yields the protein CASSLKGLPTDTQYF.

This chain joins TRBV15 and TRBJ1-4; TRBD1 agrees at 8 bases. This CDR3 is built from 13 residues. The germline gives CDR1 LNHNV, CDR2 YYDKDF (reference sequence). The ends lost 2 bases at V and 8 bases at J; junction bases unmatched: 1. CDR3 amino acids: CATSRRTGEKLFF. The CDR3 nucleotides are TGTGCCACCAGCAGACGGACAGGGGAAAAACTGTTTTTT.

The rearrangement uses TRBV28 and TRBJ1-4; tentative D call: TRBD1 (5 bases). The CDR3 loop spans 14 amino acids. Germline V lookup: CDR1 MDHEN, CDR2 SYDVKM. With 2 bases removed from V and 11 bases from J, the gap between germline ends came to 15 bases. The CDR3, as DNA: TGTGCCAGCAGTTTAGGGCAGGGACCGAGGAAACTGTTTTTT. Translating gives CASSLGQGPRKLFF.

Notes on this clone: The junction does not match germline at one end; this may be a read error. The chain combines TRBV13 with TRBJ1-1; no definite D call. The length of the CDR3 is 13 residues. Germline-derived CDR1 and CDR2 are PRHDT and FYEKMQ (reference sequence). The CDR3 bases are TGTGCCAGCACCTTATATCTCAGCACTGAAGCTTTCTTT. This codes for CASTLYLSTEAFF.

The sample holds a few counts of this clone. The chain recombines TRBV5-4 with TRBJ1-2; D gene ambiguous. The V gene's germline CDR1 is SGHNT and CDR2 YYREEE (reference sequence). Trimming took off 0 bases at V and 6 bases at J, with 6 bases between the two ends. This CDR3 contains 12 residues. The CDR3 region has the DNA TGTGCCAGCAGCTTGGCCGGGGATGGCTACACCTTC. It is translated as CASSLAGDGYTF.

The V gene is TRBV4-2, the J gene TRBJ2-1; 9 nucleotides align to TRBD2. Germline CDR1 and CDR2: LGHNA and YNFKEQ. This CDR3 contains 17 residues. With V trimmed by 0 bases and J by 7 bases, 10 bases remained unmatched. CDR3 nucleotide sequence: TGTGCCAGCAGCCAAGATCTTTTAGCGGGGGTCGGAAATGAGCAGTTCTTC. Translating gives CASSQDLLAGVGNEQFF.

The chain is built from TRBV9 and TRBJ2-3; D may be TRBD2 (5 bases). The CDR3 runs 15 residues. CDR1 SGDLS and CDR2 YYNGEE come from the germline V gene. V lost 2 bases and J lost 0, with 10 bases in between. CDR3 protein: CASSVSVASTDTQYF. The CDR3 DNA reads TGTGCCAGCAGCGTTAGCGTGGCTAGCACAGATACGCAGTATTTT. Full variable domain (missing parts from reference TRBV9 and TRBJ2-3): DSGVTQTPKHLITATGQRVTLRCSPRSGDLSVYWYQQSLDQGLQFLIQYYNGEERAKGNILERFSAQQFPDLHSELNLSSLELGDSALYFCASSVSVASTDTQYFGPGTRLTVL.

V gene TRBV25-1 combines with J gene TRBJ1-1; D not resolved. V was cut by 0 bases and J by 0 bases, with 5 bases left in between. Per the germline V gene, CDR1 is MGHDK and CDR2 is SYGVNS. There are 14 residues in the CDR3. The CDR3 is CASSEYGMNTEAFF. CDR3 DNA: TGTGCCAGCAGTGAATATGGGATGAACACTGAAGCTTTCTTT.

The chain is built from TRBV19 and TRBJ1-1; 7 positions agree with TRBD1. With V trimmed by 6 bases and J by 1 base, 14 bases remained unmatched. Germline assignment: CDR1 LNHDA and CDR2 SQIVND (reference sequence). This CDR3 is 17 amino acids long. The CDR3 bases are TGTGCCAGTAGACTTCTAGCGGGCAGGGGGTGGAACACTGAAGCTTTCTTT. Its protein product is CASRLLAGRGWNTEAFF.

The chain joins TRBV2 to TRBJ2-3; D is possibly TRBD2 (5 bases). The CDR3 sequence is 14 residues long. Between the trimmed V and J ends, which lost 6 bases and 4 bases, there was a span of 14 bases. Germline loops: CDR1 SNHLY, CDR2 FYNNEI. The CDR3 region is CASSPGPRADTQYF. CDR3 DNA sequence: TGTGCCAGCAGCCCGGGCCCGCGGGCAGATACGCAGTATTTT.

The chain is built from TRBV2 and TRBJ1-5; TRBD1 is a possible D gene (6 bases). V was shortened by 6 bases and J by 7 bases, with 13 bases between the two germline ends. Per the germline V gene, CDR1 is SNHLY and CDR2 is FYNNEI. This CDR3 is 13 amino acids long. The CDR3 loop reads CASSRGGDQPQHF. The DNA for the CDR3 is TGTGCCAGCAGCCGAGGGGGGGACCAGCCCCAGCATTTT.

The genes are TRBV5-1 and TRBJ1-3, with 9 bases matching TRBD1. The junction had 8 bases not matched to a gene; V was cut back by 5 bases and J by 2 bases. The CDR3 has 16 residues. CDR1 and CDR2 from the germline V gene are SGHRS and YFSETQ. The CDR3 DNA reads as TGCGCCAGCAGTCTTTCACAGGGGGCTGCTGGAAACACCATATATTTT. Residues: CASSLSQGAAGNTIYF.

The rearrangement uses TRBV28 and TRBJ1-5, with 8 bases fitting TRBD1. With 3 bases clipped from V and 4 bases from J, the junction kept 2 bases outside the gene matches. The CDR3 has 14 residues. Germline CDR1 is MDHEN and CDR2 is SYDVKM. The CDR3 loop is CASSLGQENQPQHF. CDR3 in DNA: TGTGCCAGCAGTTTGGGACAGGAAAATCAGCCCCAGCATTTT.

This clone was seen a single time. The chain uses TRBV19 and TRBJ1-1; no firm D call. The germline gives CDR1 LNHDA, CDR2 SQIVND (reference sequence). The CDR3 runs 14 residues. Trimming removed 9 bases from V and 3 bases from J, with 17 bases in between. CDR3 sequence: CASYGGPLYTEAFF. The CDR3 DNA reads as TGTGCCAGCTACGGCGGGCCACTTTACACTGAAGCTTTCTTT.

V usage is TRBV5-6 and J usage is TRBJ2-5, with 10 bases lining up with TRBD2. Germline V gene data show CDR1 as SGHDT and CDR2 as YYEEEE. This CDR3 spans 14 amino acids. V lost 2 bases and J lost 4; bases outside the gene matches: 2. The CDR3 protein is CASSFSGGIETQYF. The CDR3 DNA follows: TGTGCCAGCAGCTTTAGCGGGGGGATAGAGACCCAGTACTTC.

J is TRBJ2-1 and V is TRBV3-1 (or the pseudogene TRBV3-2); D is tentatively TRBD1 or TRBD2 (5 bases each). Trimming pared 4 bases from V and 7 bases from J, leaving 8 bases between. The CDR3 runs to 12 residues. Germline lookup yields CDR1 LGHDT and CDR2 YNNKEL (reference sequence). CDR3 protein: CASSRGANEQFF. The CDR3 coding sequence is TGTGCCAGCAGCCGAGGGGCAAATGAGCAGTTCTTC.

The CDR3 nucleotides read TGTGCCAGCTCCAGGGAGACAACTAATGAAAAACTGTTTTTT. It yields the protein CASSRETTNEKLFF. This chain connects TRBV11-1 to TRBJ1-4, with D tentatively TRBD1 (5 bases). The V end lost 8 bases, the J end lost 0 bases, and 10 bases lay between the germline ends. The germline V gene has CDR1 SGHAT and CDR2 FQDESV (reference sequence). This CDR3 contains 14 residues.

The CDR3 is CASSSLQGYEQYF. The DNA of the CDR3 is TGTGCCAGTAGTTCGCTACAGGGATACGAGCAGTACTTC. The chain joins TRBV19 to TRBJ2-7; D is possibly TRBD1 (6 bases). This CDR3 region has 13 residues. V lost 5 bases to trimming and J lost 4 bases, with 12 bases between them. Looked up from germline, CDR1 is LNHDA and CDR2 is SQIVND (reference sequence).

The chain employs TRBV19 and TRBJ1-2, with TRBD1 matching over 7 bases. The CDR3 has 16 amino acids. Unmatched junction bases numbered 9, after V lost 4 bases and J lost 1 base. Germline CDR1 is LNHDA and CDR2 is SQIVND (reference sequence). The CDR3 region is CASSTPSGQINYGYTF. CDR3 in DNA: TGTGCCAGTAGTACCCCTTCGGGACAGATTAACTATGGCTACACCTTC.